This paragraph reports one T cell receptor beta chain. Its cognate antigen is unknown. Genomic DNA of every subset was divided equally among multiple immunoSEQ plates. The authors' processing: Junction-only sequences produced by ImmunoSEQ had no quality scores, so filtering differed. Clones were sequenced by immunoSEQ multiplex PCR, and TCRdb holds only the in-frame ones, with some missing. V and J calls plus clone size are reproduced from that table; the DNA served to infer D and trimming. The data hold about 2.3 million clones, with approximately 93% observed a single time. The data were obtained in a study of shared clonotypes between healthy human individuals. The CDR3 contains 12 residues. Germline loops: CDR1 MNHNS, CDR2 SASEGT. Trimming took off 2 bases at V and 7 bases at J, with 8 bases between the two ends. Splitting the CD4+ cells yielded a CD45RA+ naive subset and a CD45RA-negative memory subset.

The study's findings and limits: Limitation of the genetic and exposure-history diversity represented came from the few donors.

The sample comprised naive CD4+ T cells from PBMCs. Subset specified: CD45RA+ positively selected. This TCR derives from a man younger than 35 in good health. Some clones in this sample may be carry-over from other donors' samples. The rearrangement joins TRBV6-1 to TRBJ2-5; D call uncertain. The CDR3 region has the DNA TGTGCCAGCAGTGAAAGGGTCGGGACCCAGTACTTC. It specifies CASSERVGTQYF.